Listed below are T cell receptor beta chains from one sample, sequenced in a study of CD8+ T cells in alopecia areata. Assay: immunoSEQ multiplex PCR; the TCRdb copy retains only in-frame clones and omits some. The table shows approximately 210,000 clones, with around two fifths occurring only once. The specimen comprised CD4+ T cells sorted from blood, sampled at approximately week 36, from a patient treated with tofacitinib. The receptors were gathered from a human donor with alopecia areata. The CDR3 runs from the conserved cysteine through the conserved F or W. A D gene is named only where the DNA matches it firmly. Part of the rows lack a size; the others show once, few, many or a class for expanded clones.

>TRBV6-1|.|TRBJ1-2|.
CASSEQTYGYTF
TGTGCCAGCAGTGAACAGACCTATGGCTACACCTTC
>TRBV4-1|TRBD2|TRBJ2-5|.
CASSSGTSVQETQYF
TGCGCCAGCAGCTCCGGGACTAGCGTTCAAGAGACCCAGTACTTC
>TRBV14|.|TRBJ1-5|.
CASSQDLNQPQHF
TGTGCCAGCAGCCAAGATCTGAATCAGCCCCAGCATTTT
>TRBV25-1|TRBD2|TRBJ2-5|.
CASSELTSVKETQYF
TGTGCCAGCAGTGAATTAACTAGCGTAAAAGAGACCCAGTACTTC
>TRBV7-9|TRBD1|TRBJ1-2|.
CASSLRGGTGGANGYTF
TGTGCCAGCAGCTTAAGGGGAGGGACAGGGGGCGCGAATGGCTACACCTTC
>TRBV6-1|TRBD2|TRBJ2-7|few
CASSEGAGGPHEQYF
TGTGCCAGCAGTGAAGGGGCGGGAGGGCCCCACGAGCAGTACTTC
>TRBV15|TRBD1|TRBJ2-7|.
CATSPGDRISSYEQYF
TGTGCCACCAGCCCTGGGGACAGGATCAGCTCCTACGAGCAGTACTTC
>TRBV7-9|.|TRBJ2-7|.
CASSLGPGGWKESGEQYF
TGTGCCAGCAGCTTAGGTCCAGGGGGGTGGAAAGAATCTGGTGAGCAGTACTTC
>TRBV6-6|.|TRBJ1-2|once
CASMLDGVTNYGYTF
TGTGCCAGTATGCTAGACGGTGTTACTAACTATGGCTACACCTTC
>TRBV9|.|TRBJ2-1|.
CASSVAPLHNEQFF
TGTGCCAGCAGCGTAGCGCCCTTACACAATGAGCAGTTCTTC
>TRBV1|.|TRBJ2-1|.
CTSIIRGLGGRYNEQFF
TGCACCAGCATCATAAGAGGATTGGGCGGGAGGTATAATGAGCAGTTCTTC
>TRBV5-1|.|TRBJ2-5|.
CASSLVQGGQETQYF
TGCGCCAGCAGCTTGGTACAGGGTGGTCAAGAGACCCAGTACTTC
>TRBV7-9|.|TRBJ1-2|.
CASSPGQQYGYTF
TGTGCCAGCAGCCCCGGACAGCAATATGGCTACACCTTC
>TRBV25-1|.|TRBJ2-7|.
CASSGYYEQYF
TGTGCCAGCAGTGGGTATTACGAGCAGTACTTC
>TRBV27|.|TRBJ2-3|.
CASSSYITGLDTDTQYF
TGTGCCAGCAGTTCTTATATTACGGGACTTGACACAGATACGCAGTATTTT
>TRBV19|.|TRBJ2-1|.
CASSIVPDYINEQFF
TGTGCCAGTAGTATCGTTCCGGACTACATAAATGAGCAGTTCTTC
>TRBV7-2|.|TRBJ2-7|.
CASSLEGGLYEQYF
TGTGCCAGCAGCTTAGAGGGAGGCCTGTACGAGCAGTACTTC
>TRBV2|TRBD1|TRBJ1-1|.
CASGQDTEAFF
TGTGCCAGCGGACAGGACACTGAAGCTTTCTTT
>TRBV27|TRBD2|TRBJ2-5|.
CASSLGGRGRETQYF
TGTGCCAGCAGTTTAGGCGGGAGAGGACGTGAGACCCAGTACTTC
>TRBV15|.|TRBJ2-7|few
CATSRLLGEQYF
TGTGCCACCAGCAGGCTACTTGGCGAGCAGTACTTC
>TRBV9|.|TRBJ2-7|.
CASSVGPGAVDEQYF
TGTGCCAGCAGCGTAGGCCCGGGAGCGGTTGACGAGCAGTACTTC
>TRBV30|.|TRBJ1-1|.
CAWSVTSNTEAFF
TGTGCCTGGAGTGTGACGTCGAACACTGAAGCTTTCTTT
>TRBV7-9|TRBD2|TRBJ2-7|.
CASSASGRAAYEQYF
TGTGCCAGCAGCGCTAGCGGGAGGGCCGCCTACGAGCAGTACTTC
>TRBV29-1|TRBD2|TRBJ2-1|.
CSVEKYGRIAGNEQFF
TGCAGCGTTGAAAAGTACGGGCGGATAGCGGGAAATGAGCAGTTCTTC
>TRBV30|.|TRBJ1-1|.
CAWSAGVSEAFF
TGTGCCTGGAGTGCTGGGGTCTCTGAAGCTTTCTTT
>TRBV5-1|.|TRBJ2-7|.
CASSLEYGRGYEQYF
TGCGCCAGCAGCTTGGAGTATGGCAGAGGATACGAGCAGTACTTC
>TRBV27|.|TRBJ2-7|.
CASSFRLSYEQYF
TGTGCCAGCAGTTTTCGCCTCTCCTACGAGCAGTACTTC
>TRBV29-1|TRBD2|TRBJ2-2|.
CSVKAGGPSGELFF
TGCAGCGTTAAGGCGGGAGGGCCCTCCGGGGAGCTGTTTTTT
>TRBV15|.|TRBJ1-3|.
CATSRDQVSGNTIYF
TGTGCCACCAGCAGAGACCAAGTCTCTGGAAACACCATATATTTT
>TRBV30|.|TRBJ2-6|.
CAWSVPSSGANVLTF
TGTGCCTGGAGTGTACCCAGCTCTGGGGCCAACGTCCTGACTTTC
>TRBV7-9|.|TRBJ2-7|.
CASSLGLPPDEQYF
TGTGCCAGCAGCTTAGGCCTGCCCCCTGACGAGCAGTACTTC
>TRBV30|.|TRBJ1-4|.
CAWSVPRPNRDEKLFF
TGTGCCTGGAGCGTACCCCGACCTAACCGGGACGAAAAACTGTTTTTT
>TRBV7-8|.|TRBJ1-1|few
CASSLAAGDTEAFF
TGTGCCAGCAGCTTGGCGGCAGGGGACACTGAAGCTTTCTTT
>TRBV4-1|.|TRBJ1-5|.
CASSQGVTGLGNQPQHF
TGCGCCAGCAGCCAAGGGGTGACCGGGTTGGGCAATCAGCCCCAGCATTTT
>TRBV19|TRBD1|TRBJ2-3|.
CASSYRDRATDTQYF
TGTGCCAGTAGTTACCGGGACAGAGCAACAGATACGCAGTATTTT
>TRBV6-5|TRBD1|TRBJ1-2|few
CASSKDRAGYTF
TGTGCCAGCAGTAAAGACAGGGCCGGCTACACCTTC
>TRBV5-1|.|TRBJ1-4|.
CASSSGRTTNEKLFF
TGCGCCAGCAGCTCCGGCAGAACAACTAATGAAAAACTGTTTTTT
>TRBV29-1|.|TRBJ1-5|.
CSVGRGRNQPQHF
TGCAGCGTTGGGCGAGGGAGGAATCAGCCCCAGCATTTT
>TRBV20-1|.|TRBJ2-7|.
CSASGEQYF
TGCAGTGCTAGTGGCGAGCAGTACTTC
>TRBV18|.|TRBJ2-7|.
CASSDRTEYEQYF
TGTGCCAGCTCAGATAGGACGGAATACGAGCAGTACTTC
>TRBV5-1|.|TRBJ1-3|.
CASSLVGTDSGNTIYF
TGCGCCAGCAGCTTGGTTGGGACGGACTCTGGAAACACCATATATTTT
>TRBV20-1|.|TRBJ1-2|.
CSPDGGGYTF
TGCAGTCCCGACGGGGGTGGCTACACCTTC
>TRBV5-1|TRBD2|TRBJ2-7|few
CASSFTSGAYEQYF
TGCGCCAGCAGCTTCACTAGCGGGGCCTACGAGCAGTACTTC
>TRBV5-6|TRBD1|TRBJ2-5|.
CASSTPRGLETQYF
TGTGCCAGCAGCACTCCCAGGGGGCTGGAGACCCAGTACTTC
>TRBV6-5|TRBD1|TRBJ1-2|few
CASRTPSNRGYGYTF
TGTGCCAGCAGAACGCCTTCAAACAGGGGTTATGGCTACACCTTC
>TRBV30|.|TRBJ2-2|once
CAWSVVNVGTGELFF
TGTGCCTGGAGTGTAGTTAATGTAGGCACCGGGGAGCTGTTTTTT
>TRBV30|TRBD1|TRBJ1-4|once
CAGGQGNEKLFF
TGTGCCGGGGGACAGGGTAACGAAAAACTGTTTTTT
>TRBV28|TRBD1|TRBJ2-7|.
CASITGGPGNEQYF
TGTGCCAGCATAACAGGGGGCCCAGGAAACGAGCAGTACTTC
>TRBV5-6|.|TRBJ2-5|medium-sized
CASSLARPETQYF
TGTGCCAGCAGCTTGGCCAGGCCAGAGACCCAGTACTTC
>TRBV9|.|TRBJ1-2|once
CASSVDNYGYTF
TGTGCCAGCAGCGTAGATAACTATGGCTACACCTTC
>TRBV18|TRBD1|TRBJ2-7|.
CASSPPGTGLREQYF
TGTGCCAGCTCACCACCGGGGACAGGGTTACGCGAGCAGTACTTC
>TRBV5-4|TRBD2|TRBJ2-1|few
CASQLGTINNEQFF
TGTGCCTCCCAACTCGGGACTATCAACAATGAGCAGTTCTTC
>TRBV27|TRBD1|TRBJ2-5|.
CASSTKPGQGQETQYF
TGTGCCAGCAGTACCAAACCGGGACAGGGTCAAGAGACCCAGTACTTC
>TRBV29-1|.|TRBJ2-1|few
CSVRDRDGYNEQFF
TGCAGCGTTAGGGATAGGGACGGCTACAATGAGCAGTTCTTC
>TRBV5-6|TRBD1|TRBJ1-4|once
CASSLGGYRGVEKLFF
TGTGCCAGCAGCTTGGGCGGCTACAGGGGAGTGGAAAAACTGTTTTTT